The 5 T cell receptor beta chains below were found in one sample sequenced in a study of neoadjuvant nivolumab and ipilimumab in lung cancer. Measured with immunoSEQ multiplex PCR; TCRdb has only the in-frame clones, and not every one. The repertoire holds 30,000 or so clones, 90% seen once, with around 5% in the top ten. The sequencing used peripheral blood, collected after neoadjuvant nivolumab, alone or with ipilimumab, at or shortly before surgery. Source of these receptors: an adult with non-small cell lung cancer.

The chain uses TRBV4-3 and TRBJ1-2, with D unresolved. Trimming stripped 0 bases from V and 8 bases from J, with 16 bases between. The CDR3 is 15 amino acids. The V gene's germline CDR1 is LGHNA and CDR2 YSLEER. For the CDR3, the DNA is TGCGCCAGCAGCCAAGATAGGCGCGAAAGTGGGGGCTACACCTTC. Protein sequence: CASSQDRRESGGYTF.

The genes are TRBV5-6 and TRBJ2-5; a weak D match, TRBD1 (5 bases). V lost 4 bases, J lost 1 base, and 8 bases lay in between. Looked up from germline, CDR1 is SGHDT and CDR2 is YYEEEE. This CDR3 has 13 amino acids. For the CDR3, the DNA is TGTGCCAGCAGCATGGGGCCCCAAGAGACCCAGTACTTC. Its translation is CASSMGPQETQYF.

The rearrangement links TRBV27 to TRBJ2-7; 7 bases are shared with TRBD1. The germline CDR1 and CDR2 sequences are MNHEY and SMNVEV (reference sequence). The CDR3 extends over 15 amino acids. V lost 7 bases and J lost 3; bases outside the gene matches: 12. The CDR3 here is CASTPRQGGIYEQYF. The CDR3 DNA reads as TGTGCCAGCACTCCCCGACAGGGTGGAATCTACGAGCAGTACTTC.

The V gene is TRBV6-5, the J gene TRBJ2-2; TRBD2 agrees at 7 bases. Germline values: CDR1 MNHEY, CDR2 SVGAGI. V lost 6 bases, J lost 1 base, and 5 bases stayed unmatched. The CDR3 contains 15 residues. The CDR3 DNA reads TGTGCCAGCAGCCGCTCGGGAGGGAACACCGGGGAGCTGTTTTTT. Residues: CASSRSGGNTGELFF.

This chain links TRBV10-3 with TRBJ1-5; 8 positions match TRBD1. After removal of 2 bases from V and 6 bases from J, the junction contained 6 bases not matched to a gene. The CDR3 totals 15 residues. CDR1 is ENHRY and CDR2 is SYGVKD in the germline V gene. CDR3 DNA sequence: TGTGCCATCAGTGAGATAACAGGGGGAGGTCAGCCCCAGCATTTT. Protein: CAISEITGGGQPQHF.